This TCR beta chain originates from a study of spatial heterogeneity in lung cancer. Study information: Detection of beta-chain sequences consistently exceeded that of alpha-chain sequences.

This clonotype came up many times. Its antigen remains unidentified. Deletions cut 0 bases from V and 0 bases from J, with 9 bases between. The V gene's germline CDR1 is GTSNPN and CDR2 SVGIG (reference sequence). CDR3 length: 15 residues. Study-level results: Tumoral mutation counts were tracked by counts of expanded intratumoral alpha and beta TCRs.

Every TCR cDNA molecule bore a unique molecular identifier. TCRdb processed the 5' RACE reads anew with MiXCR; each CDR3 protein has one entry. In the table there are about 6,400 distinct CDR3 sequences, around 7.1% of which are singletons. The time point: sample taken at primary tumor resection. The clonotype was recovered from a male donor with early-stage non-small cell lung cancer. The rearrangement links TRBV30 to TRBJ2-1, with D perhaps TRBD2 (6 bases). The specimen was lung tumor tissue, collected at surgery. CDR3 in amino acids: CAWSVLRGSYNEQFF. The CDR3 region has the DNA TGTGCCTGGAGTGTATTGCGGGGCTCCTACAATGAGCAGTTCTTC.